These T cell receptor beta chains were read from a single sample in a study of T cell responses to AZD1222 COVID-19 vaccine. The assay was immunoSEQ multiplex PCR, and TCRdb's table has in-frame clones only and misses some. Of about 180,000 clones listed, 70% to 90% are singletons. The sequenced sample was peripheral blood, obtained on day 0 of AZD1222 vaccination. The source is an adult in good health. CDR3s include the opening cysteine and the closing phenylalanine or tryptophan. D genes are given only for firm matches. A clone size is listed for some rows: how often the clone was seen (once, few, many), or a class if it is expanded.

- - TRBJ2-7 TRBV15 TGTGCCACCAGCAGAGGGGACGCGAGGGAGCAGTACTTC CATSRGDAREQYF
- - TRBJ1-5 TRBV4-3 TGCGCCAGCAGCCAAGATCTAATGGGGATACAGCCCCAGCATTTT CASSQDLMGIQPQHF
- - TRBJ1-2 TRBV14 TGTGCCAGCAGCCACCCGGGCAGGGTGTATGGCTACACCTTC CASSHPGRVYGYTF
- - TRBJ2-3 TRBV7-6 TGTGCCAGCAGCTTATTGGTCGGGGGGCGGGTAGATACGCAGTATTTT CASSLLVGGRVDTQYF
once TRBD2 TRBJ2-5 TRBV14 TGTGCCAGCAGACTAGCGGGAGCCAAAAAAGAGACCCAGTACTTC CASRLAGAKKETQYF
- - TRBJ1-4 TRBV7-3 TGTGCCAGCAGCCAATCAGGGAAAGTCGGGGAAAAACTGTTTTTT CASSQSGKVGEKLFF
once TRBD2 TRBJ2-5 TRBV2 TGTGCCAGCAACCCTGGGCGGGGGGGACAAGAGACCCAGTACTTC CASNPGRGGQETQYF
- TRBD1 TRBJ2-2 TRBV5-8 TGTGCCAGCAGGCCGGGACAGGGCCTCGCCGGGGAGCTGTTTTTT CASRPGQGLAGELFF
- - TRBJ1-1 TRBV7-3 TGTGCCAGCAGCTTAAGGAGAGAGACTGAAGCTTTCTTT CASSLRRETEAFF
- - TRBJ2-7 TRBV18 TGTGCCAGCTCACCACCCGGGAGGGGGCTATACGAGCAGTACTTC CASSPPGRGLYEQYF
- - TRBJ2-7 TRBV6-2/TRBV6-3 TGTGCCAGCAGTTGGACCGCCCGAGGATTCTACGAGCAGTACTTC CASSWTARGFYEQYF
- TRBD2 TRBJ2-5 TRBV7-2 TGTGCCAGCAGCTTAGCGTGGGAGGGGATGGGGTCTGAAGAGACCCAGTACTTC CASSLAWEGMGSEETQYF
- TRBD1 TRBJ2-5 TRBV10-3 TGTGCCACCTCCGCCACGACCCGAGGACAGGTGGAGACCCAGTACTTC CATSATTRGQVETQYF
- TRBD1 TRBJ2-1 TRBV24-1 TGTGCCACCAGCGAGCCGACAGGGAACTACAATGAGCAGTTCTTC CATSEPTGNYNEQFF
few - TRBJ2-7 TRBV7-9 TGTGCCAGCAGCTTAGAGGAGTCACCGGCCTACGAGCAGTACTTC CASSLEESPAYEQYF
- - TRBJ1-4 TRBV7-9 TGTGCCAGCAGCTGGGTCCAGGGAGCTAATGAAAAACTGTTTTTT CASSWVQGANEKLFF
once TRBD1 TRBJ2-7 TRBV6-4 TGTGCCAGCAGTAAAGGACAGGGGGCATCCTACGAGCAGTACTTC CASSKGQGASYEQYF
- - TRBJ2-1 TRBV4-2 TGTGCCAGCAGCCAAGATAGGAGAGCCCCCTCCTACAATGAGCAGTTCTTC CASSQDRRAPSYNEQFF
once TRBD2 TRBJ2-1 TRBV3-1/TRBV3-2 TGTGCCAGCAGCCAAGGGGCTAGCGGCAACAATGAGCAGTTCTTC CASSQGASGNNEQFF
- TRBD2 TRBJ2-5 TRBV4-1 TGCGCCAGCAGCCGCATAGCGGGGGGAGAGACCCAGTACTTC CASSRIAGGETQYF
- - TRBJ1-1 TRBV7-3 TGTGCCAGCAGCTTAAACAGCGTGAACACTGAAGCTTTCTTT CASSLNSVNTEAFF
- - TRBJ2-7 TRBV10-3 TGTGCCATCAGTGATACAGACACGGGAAACTACGAGCAGTACTTC CAISDTDTGNYEQYF
- TRBD1 TRBJ1-2 TRBV25-1 TGTGCCAGCAGTGAAGCCGGGACAGATAATCCCTACACCTTC CASSEAGTDNPYTF
- TRBD2 TRBJ2-3 TRBV5-4 TGTGCCAGTGGACTAGCCACAGATACGCAGTATTTT CASGLATDTQYF
- TRBD2 TRBJ2-7 TRBV10-3 TGTGCCATCGGGGGGAGGGCCTACGAGCAGTACTTC CAIGGRAYEQYF
- TRBD1 TRBJ1-5 TRBV28 TGTGCCAGCATTGGTTCGGACAGGGGAAATCAGCCCCAGCATTTT CASIGSDRGNQPQHF
- - TRBJ1-5 TRBV28 TGTGCCAGCAGTTCGTCTAACCCAGGGCAGCTCGACAATCAGCCCCAGCATTTT CASSSSNPGQLDNQPQHF
- - TRBJ1-5 TRBV2 TGTGCCAGCAGTGAATCGAGGGGGAAGATCGGCAATCAGCCCCAGCATTTT CASSESRGKIGNQPQHF
- - TRBJ1-1 TRBV13 TGTGCCAGCAGCCAACTTCGAAAGGGGAACACTGAAGCTTTCTTT CASSQLRKGNTEAFF
- TRBD1 TRBJ2-7 TRBV10-3 TGTGCCATCAGTGAGTCTCTAGGGACAGGGTCCAACGAGCAGTACTTC CAISESLGTGSNEQYF
- - TRBJ2-7 TRBV30 TGTGCCTGGAGTGGGAAGTTCTACGAGCAGTACTTC CAWSGKFYEQYF
- TRBD1 TRBJ1-6 TRBV5-1 TGCGCCAGCAGCCCGGACAGGGTGCCCTATAATTCACCCCTCCACTTT CASSPDRVPYNSPLHF
- - TRBJ2-7 TRBV15 TGTGCCACCAGCAGAGATACGGGCGGACCCTACGAGCAGTACTTC CATSRDTGGPYEQYF
- - TRBJ1-1 TRBV6-5 TGTGCCAGCAGGTCCGGCCCTACAGCGTCACTTGAAGCTTTCTTT CASRSGPTASLEAFF
- TRBD1 TRBJ1-1 TRBV7-2 TGTGCCAGCAGCTTAGCGGCAGGGGGCACTGAAGCTTTCTTT CASSLAAGGTEAFF
- - TRBJ1-1 TRBV29-1 TGCAGCGTTGAGATATTAGGAGGGGCGATGAACACTGAAGCTTTCTTT CSVEILGGAMNTEAFF
- - TRBJ1-2 TRBV9 TGTGCCAGCAGCGGTAGATGGGGTTCCCACTATGGCTACACCTTC CASSGRWGSHYGYTF
- - TRBJ1-1 TRBV5-4 TGTGCCAGTTCGAGGAACCTGAACACTGAAGCTTTCTTT CASSRNLNTEAFF
- TRBD1 TRBJ1-1 TRBV19 TGTGCCAGTAGTACCCCGACAGGGTACGCTGAAGCTTTCTTT CASSTPTGYAEAFF
- - TRBJ2-2 TRBV18 TGTGCCAGTCGCCGTTCGGGGAGGTGGGGTGAAGACACCGGGGAGCTGTTTTTT CASRRSGRWGEDTGELFF
- - TRBJ1-1 TRBV6-5 TGTGCCAGCAGTTACGTACCCAACACTGAAGCTTTCTTT CASSYVPNTEAFF
- TRBD1 TRBJ1-1 TRBV18 TGTGCCAGCTCAGGGCCCGGGACAGGGAGGCCCTCGAACACTGAAGCTTTCTTT CASSGPGTGRPSNTEAFF
once - TRBJ1-1 TRBV19 TGTGCCAGTAGGGCCGGGACGGGCGGTACTGAAGCTTTCTTT CASRAGTGGTEAFF
- - TRBJ1-1 TRBV3-1/TRBV3-2 TGTGCCAGCAGCCAAGATCTCTTTGCAGGAAACACTGAAGCTTTCTTT CASSQDLFAGNTEAFF
- - TRBJ2-1 TRBV27 TGTGCCAGCAGTTTTAGGCCCGTCCTTTTAGATGAGCAGTTCTTC CASSFRPVLLDEQFF
- - TRBJ1-2 TRBV19 TGTGCCAGTAGTATGAGAGGATTCGGTTATCGGAATGGCTACACCTTC CASSMRGFGYRNGYTF
- - TRBJ2-7 TRBV9 TGTGCCAGCAGCGTAGGGAACAGGGACAAGCAGTACTTC CASSVGNRDKQYF
few TRBD2 TRBJ2-1 TRBV28 TGTGCCAGCACCCTCAGGACTAGCGGGGCCCAAAACAATGAGCAGTTCTTC CASTLRTSGAQNNEQFF
- TRBD2 TRBJ2-1 TRBV11-2 TGTGCCAGCAGAGCTTACACGGGGGGGGCAGGGAATGAGCAGTTCTTC CASRAYTGGAGNEQFF
- TRBD2 TRBJ2-1 TRBV15 TGTGCCACCAGCAGAGAGGCGGGGGGACTGTTGGATGAGCAGTTCTTC CATSREAGGLLDEQFF
- - TRBJ2-7 TRBV12-3/TRBV12-4 TGTGCCAGCACCCCAGGATACGAGCAGTACTTC CASTPGYEQYF
- TRBD2 TRBJ2-1 TRBV10-3 TGTGCCATCACGGGGGGGCCTAGCGTTTACAATGAGCAGTTCTTC CAITGGPSVYNEQFF
- - TRBJ1-2 TRBV11-2 TGTGCCAGCAGCTTAGTCTCAGGGGCCCATAACTATGGCTACACCTTC CASSLVSGAHNYGYTF
- - TRBJ2-3 TRBV7-2 TGTGCCAGCAGCCCCGGACTTATCACAGATACGCAGTATTTT CASSPGLITDTQYF
- - TRBJ2-2 TRBV19 TGTGCCAGTAGTATGGGTCAGAACACCGGGGAGCTGTTTTTT CASSMGQNTGELFF